Below are 20 T cell receptor beta chains sequenced from a single sample in a study of blood T cell repertoires in COVID-19. Assay: immunoSEQ multiplex PCR; the TCRdb copy retains only in-frame clones and omits some. The table includes approximately 80,000 clones, around 87% detected once. The source material was peripheral blood. Receptors were obtained from a man in his forties or fifties with acute or convalescent COVID-19.

This sequence joins TRBV7-9 and TRBJ2-5, with D possibly matching TRBD1 (6 bases). Per germline, CDR1 SEHNR and CDR2 FQNEAQ (reference sequence). V lost 3 bases and J lost 5, with 16 bases in between. The CDR3 runs 15 residues. CDR3 loop: CASSFTTDRPETQYF. DNA for the CDR3: TGTGCCAGCAGCTTTACCACAGACAGGCCGGAGACCCAGTACTTC.

The genes are TRBV6-2 or TRBV6-3 and TRBJ2-2; TRBD1 agrees at 12 bases. This CDR3 is built from 16 residues. In germline, CDR1 is MNHEY, CDR2 SVGEGT. The V and J ends lost 6 bases and 7 bases, in that order; junction bases with no gene match: 9. The CDR3 region is CASSPLGTGGRGELFF. The CDR3 nucleotides read TGTGCCAGCAGCCCTTTAGGGACAGGGGGCCGCGGGGAGCTGTTTTTT.

The CDR3 loop is CASSESGPDYGYTF. CDR3 DNA sequence: TGTGCCAGCAGTGAAAGTGGGCCAGATTATGGCTACACCTTC. The chain combines TRBV2 with TRBJ1-2; D not certain. The CDR3 extends over 14 amino acids. Germline V gene data show CDR1 as SNHLY and CDR2 as FYNNEI. V was trimmed by 2 bases and J by 5 bases, leaving 12 bases between them.

This chain links TRBV6-2 or TRBV6-3 with TRBJ1-2, with TRBD1 as a possible D gene (6 bases). This CDR3 spans 17 amino acids. Germline V gives CDR1 MNHEY, CDR2 SVGEGT. Trimming shortened V by 4 bases and J by 2 bases, and 20 bases separated the two germline ends. CDR3 amino acids: CASSSGTSSRGNYGYTF. The CDR3 nucleotides are TGTGCCAGCAGTTCGGGCACTTCATCGAGGGGGAACTATGGCTACACCTTC.

The chain carries TRBV19 and TRBJ1-2; unclear D gene. The CDR3 totals 12 residues. Germline V gives CDR1 LNHDA, CDR2 SQIVND (reference sequence). The germline V and J ends were trimmed by 6 bases and 8 bases, with 13 bases remaining between them. Here the CDR3 reads CASSRQDVGYTF. The CDR3 nucleotides are TGTGCCAGTAGCCGGCAGGATGTAGGCTACACCTTC.

The gene calls are TRBV7-8 and TRBJ1-2; 7 bases align to TRBD1. The V segment lost 4 bases and the J segment 3 bases; nucleotides outside the gene matches: 8. The CDR3 runs 15 residues. Germline loops: CDR1 SGHVS, CDR2 FQNEAQ. The chain's CDR3 is CASSSKNTGDYGYTF. In DNA, the CDR3 is TGTGCCAGCAGCTCGAAAAACACAGGGGACTATGGCTACACCTTC.

The V and J genes are TRBV6-5 and TRBJ1-1, with D perhaps matching TRBD1 (6 bases). The germline CDR1 and CDR2 sequences are MNHEY and SVGAGI. This CDR3 contains 12 residues. V lost 6 bases, J lost 4 bases, and 9 bases lay in between. Here the CDR3 reads CASRRTVTEAFF. Here the CDR3 DNA reads TGTGCCAGCAGGCGGACAGTCACTGAAGCTTTCTTT.

The V and J genes are TRBV30 and TRBJ2-5; 13 positions match TRBD2. V shed 1 base, J shed 4 bases, and the junction held 6 bases outside the gene matches. The CDR3 has 16 residues. Germline loops: CDR1 GTSNPN, CDR2 SVGIG (reference sequence). This CDR3 is CAWSGTSGSVRETQYF. CDR3 in DNA: TGTGCCTGGAGTGGGACTAGCGGGAGTGTGCGAGAGACCCAGTACTTC.

V usage is TRBV7-2 and J usage is TRBJ2-3; tentative D call: TRBD2 (6 bases). V lost 10 bases, J lost 4 bases, and 12 bases lay in between. Germline CDR1 reads SGHTA; CDR2 reads FQGNSA. CDR3 size: 12 residues. CDR3 residues: CATRLEPDTQYF. The CDR3 DNA reads as TGTGCCACCCGACTAGAGCCAGATACGCAGTATTTT.

V and J are TRBV3-1 (or the pseudogene TRBV3-2) and TRBJ2-7; 7 nucleotides line up with TRBD2. With V trimmed by 4 bases and J by 2 bases, 8 bases remained unmatched. Germline CDR1 reads LGHDT; CDR2 reads YNNKEL (reference sequence). The CDR3 loop spans 15 amino acids. The CDR3 protein is CASSPWEGSTYEQYF. CDR3 coding DNA: TGTGCCAGCAGCCCCTGGGAGGGGAGCACCTACGAGCAGTACTTC.

J is TRBJ1-3 and V is TRBV10-3; D is unclear. The germline V gene encodes CDR1 ENHRY and CDR2 SYGVKD. V lost 8 bases and J lost 2, with 13 bases in between. The CDR3 is made up of 14 amino acids. The CDR3 protein is CAIAGGMAGNTIYF. Written as DNA, the CDR3 is TGTGCCATCGCGGGAGGGATGGCTGGAAACACCATATATTTT.

The chain couples TRBV5-4 to TRBJ2-6; no clear D gene. This CDR3 region has 13 residues. Germline V lookup: CDR1 SGHNT, CDR2 YYREEE (reference sequence). Trimming shortened V by 7 bases and J by 4 bases, and 9 bases separated the two germline ends. The CDR3 region has the DNA TGTGCCAGCGAGTGGTCCGGGGCCAACGTCCTGACTTTC. It translates to CASEWSGANVLTF.

The V and J genes are TRBV9 and TRBJ1-5; 9 nucleotides agree with TRBD1. J was trimmed by 5 bases and V by 7 bases; bases with no gene match: 7. Germline assignment: CDR1 SGDLS and CDR2 YYNGEE. The CDR3 loop spans 14 amino acids. CDR3 loop: CASGTGGWDQPQHF. The CDR3 DNA sequence: TGTGCCAGCGGCACAGGGGGCTGGGATCAGCCCCAGCATTTT.

There are a few counts of this clone. The chain joins TRBV6-2 or TRBV6-3 to TRBJ1-6; a weak D match, TRBD1 (6 bases). Germline V gene data show CDR1 as MNHEY and CDR2 as SVGEGT. V was pared by 0 bases and J by 6 bases, with 12 bases between. This CDR3 spans 16 amino acids. The CDR3 is CASSYSRTVTNSPLHF. CDR3 in DNA: TGTGCCAGCAGTTACTCCCGGACAGTGACTAATTCACCCCTCCACTTT.

V and J are TRBV18 and TRBJ1-5; 7 bases fit TRBD1. The germline CDR1 and CDR2 sequences are KGHSH and LQKENI. V was clipped by 2 bases and J by 9 bases; unmatched bases: 4. There are 13 residues in the CDR3. DNA for the CDR3: TGTGCCAGCTCACCAGTCGACAGGGTGCCCCAGCATTTT. Translated: CASSPVDRVPQHF.

This sequence joins TRBV7-9 and TRBJ2-1, with TRBD1 matching over 8 bases. CDR1 and CDR2 (germline): SEHNR, FQNEAQ (reference sequence). With V trimmed by 2 bases and J by 7 bases, 7 bases remained unmatched. The CDR3 has 15 amino acids. The CDR3 nucleotides read TGTGCCAGCAGCTTACTTAATACAGGGGGTAATGAGCAGTTCTTC. Encoded protein: CASSLLNTGGNEQFF.

The chain has TRBV6-2 or TRBV6-3 and TRBJ1-4, with TRBD1 matching over 7 bases. The germline gives CDR1 MNHEY, CDR2 SVGEGT. This CDR3 is built from 15 residues. V lost 6 bases, J lost 0 bases, and 4 bases stayed unmatched. CDR3 residues: CASSDRDATNEKLFF. The CDR3 coding sequence is TGTGCCAGCAGCGACAGGGACGCAACTAATGAAAAACTGTTTTTT.

This sequence joins TRBV19 and TRBJ1-6; D is unclear. CDR3 length: 15 amino acids. V was clipped by 7 bases and J by 10 bases, with 20 bases between them. From germline, CDR1 is LNHDA and CDR2 SQIVND (reference sequence). CDR3 sequence reads: CASTLREPNTSPLHF. Written as DNA, the CDR3 is TGTGCCAGTACCCTGAGGGAACCTAATACCTCACCCCTCCACTTT.

The chain links TRBV6-5 to TRBJ2-1; TRBD2 agrees at 8 bases. Germline-derived CDR1 and CDR2 are MNHEY and SVGAGI. CDR3 size: 16 residues. V lost 0 bases to trimming and J lost 2 bases; unmatched junction nucleotides: 3. CDR3 DNA sequence: TGTGCCAGCAGTTACTCTACTAGCGGAACCTACAATGAGCAGTTCTTC. It codes for CASSYSTSGTYNEQFF.

The chain combines TRBV5-1 with TRBJ2-1; perhaps TRBD2 as D (5 bases). Trimming shortened V by 2 bases and J by 9 bases, and 9 bases separated the two germline ends. This CDR3 comprises 12 residues. Per germline, CDR1 SGHRS and CDR2 YFSETQ. In DNA form, the CDR3 reads TGCGCCAGCAGCTTATTCGAGGGTGAGCAGTTCTTC. This translates into CASSLFEGEQFF.